This TCR beta chain came from a study of identifying expanded T cells in peripheral blood. The germline CDR1 and CDR2 sequences are SGHRS and YFSETQ. This CDR3 comprises 17 residues. J was trimmed by 8 bases and V by 0 bases; bases with no gene match: 16. Only one count was recorded for this clone. Clones were sequenced by immunoSEQ multiplex PCR, and TCRdb holds only the in-frame ones, with some missing. Here the sample spans 120,000 or so clones, roughly 80% being singletons. During the collection period, no donor immune events like infections were recorded. The receptor was derived from a person aged 18-70 years in good health. The V and J genes are TRBV5-1 and TRBJ1-2; 7 bases are a match to TRBD1. The sample taken for sequencing was blood. The CDR3 here is CASSLASGTVIKTGYTF. DNA for the CDR3: TGCGCCAGCAGCTTGGCCTCCGGGACAGTGATAAAGACAGGCTACACCTTC.